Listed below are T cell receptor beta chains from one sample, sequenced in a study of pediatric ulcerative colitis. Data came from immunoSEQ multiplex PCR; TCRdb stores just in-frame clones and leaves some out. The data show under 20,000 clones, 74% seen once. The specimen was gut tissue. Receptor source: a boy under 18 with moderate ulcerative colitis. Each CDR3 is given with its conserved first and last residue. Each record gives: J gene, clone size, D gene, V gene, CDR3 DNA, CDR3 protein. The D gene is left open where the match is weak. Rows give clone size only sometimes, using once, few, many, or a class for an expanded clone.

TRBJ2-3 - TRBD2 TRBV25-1 TGTGCCAGCAGTGAAAGGAGTGGGACTAGCGGCACAGATACGCAGTATTTT CASSERSGTSGTDTQYF
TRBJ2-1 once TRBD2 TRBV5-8 TGTGCCAGCAGCTCGCCGGGGGGGCCCTACAATGAGCAGTTCTTC CASSSPGGPYNEQFF
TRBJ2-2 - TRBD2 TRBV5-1 TGCGCCAGCAGCAGACAGACTAGCGGGAATTATCCCGGGGAGCTGTTTTTT CASSRQTSGNYPGELFF
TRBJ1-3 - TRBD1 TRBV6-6 TGTGCCAGCAGCAGGGGGGATGGAAACACCATATATTTT CASSRGDGNTIYF
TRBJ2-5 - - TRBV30 TGTGCCTGGAGTGGTAGAGCGTGGAGACAAGAGACCCAGTACTTC CAWSGRAWRQETQYF
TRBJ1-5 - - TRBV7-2 TGTGCCAGCAGCTTAAAGGGACAACGCAATCAGCCCCAGCATTTT CASSLKGQRNQPQHF
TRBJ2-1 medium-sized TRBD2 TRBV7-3 TGTGCCAGCAGCGCCCAAGGACTAGCGGGAGGATATGAGCAGTTCTTC CASSAQGLAGGYEQFF
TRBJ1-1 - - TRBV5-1 TGCGCCAGCAGCTTGGAGATCGCCGAGAACACTGAAGCTTTCTTT CASSLEIAENTEAFF
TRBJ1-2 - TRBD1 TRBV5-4 TGTGCCAGCAGCCCTCACGGACAGGGATATGGCTACACCTTC CASSPHGQGYGYTF
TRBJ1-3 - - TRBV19 TGTGCCAGTAGTATAGACAGGGGCGCTGGAAACACCATATATTTT CASSIDRGAGNTIYF
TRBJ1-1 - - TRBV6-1 TGTGCCAGCAGGAACCAGAACACTGAAGCTTTCTTT CASRNQNTEAFF
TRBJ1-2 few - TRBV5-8 TGTGCCAGCAGGGCGGGAAATCCTTATGGCTACACCTTC CASRAGNPYGYTF
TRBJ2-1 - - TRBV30 TGTGCCTGGAGTCCCCTCAGTGATGAGCAGTTCTTC CAWSPLSDEQFF
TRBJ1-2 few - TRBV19 TGTGCCAGTAGTATTCCCGGGATTTCCCCGAACTATGGCTACACCTTC CASSIPGISPNYGYTF
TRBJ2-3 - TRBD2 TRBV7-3 TGTGCCAGCAGCTTGGGAGGGGCCCCAGATACGCAGTATTTT CASSLGGAPDTQYF
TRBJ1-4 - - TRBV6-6 TGTGCCAGCAGCCCACCGCATCGTCTCTTAGGTGAAAAACTGTTTTTT CASSPPHRLLGEKLFF